The text below deals with one T cell receptor beta chain. Its antigen is not known. The data were obtained in a study of OX40 agonist ivuxolimab in advanced cancers. Overall study findings and caveats: With doses of 0.1-3.0 mg/kg, partial responders showed among the lowest clonal expansion. Clones of CD4+ and CD8+ blood T cells grew by week 6 at doses of 0.1 to 3.0 mg/kg.

Per germline, CDR1 SNHLY and CDR2 FYNNEI. CDR3 size: 13 residues. The protocol was immunoSEQ multiplex PCR, while the TCRdb copy is restricted to in-frame clones and leaves out a portion. The sample lists roughly 77,000 clones, roughly 92% occurring once. This sequence originates from an adult with an advanced solid tumor such as melanoma, head and neck, liver or kidney cancer. The sample consisted of CD4+ or CD8+ T cells sorted from blood, taken in a trial of the OX40 agonist ivuxolimab. The rearrangement links TRBV2 to TRBJ1-2; D not resolved. CDR3 protein: CARSRPTLYGYTF. The CDR3 bases are TGTGCGAGGTCCAGGCCGACCCTCTATGGCTACACCTTC.